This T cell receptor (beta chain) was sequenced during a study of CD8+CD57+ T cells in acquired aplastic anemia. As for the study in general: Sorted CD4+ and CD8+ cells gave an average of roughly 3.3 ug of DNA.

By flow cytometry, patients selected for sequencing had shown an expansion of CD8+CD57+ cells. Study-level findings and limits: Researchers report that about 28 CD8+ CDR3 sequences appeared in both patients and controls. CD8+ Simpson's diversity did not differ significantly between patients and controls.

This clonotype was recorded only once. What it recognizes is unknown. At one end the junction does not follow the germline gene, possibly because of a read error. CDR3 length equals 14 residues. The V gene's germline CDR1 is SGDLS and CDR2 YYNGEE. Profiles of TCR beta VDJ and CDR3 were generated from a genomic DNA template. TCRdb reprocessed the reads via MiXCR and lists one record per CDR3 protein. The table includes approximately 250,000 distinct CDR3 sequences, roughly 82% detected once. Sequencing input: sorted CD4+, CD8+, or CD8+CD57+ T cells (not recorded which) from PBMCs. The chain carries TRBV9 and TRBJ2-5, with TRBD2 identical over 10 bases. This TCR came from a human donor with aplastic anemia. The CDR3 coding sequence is TGTGCCACCAGCGGGGGGGACCGACAGGGAGCAAACAACTTC. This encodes CATSGGDRQGANNF.